The clone carrying this TCR beta chain turned up a few times. This sample was taken from a study of blood T cell repertoires in COVID-19. Cohorts were based on clinical histories the participants reported. People in the exposed group encountered a COVID-19 case within 2 weeks before entering the study. In the original analysis: Reference gene primers were amplified, and this amplification served to estimate nucleated cell counts. TCRdb's table, derived via immunoSEQ multiplex PCR, lists solely in-frame clones and lacks some. V and J calls plus clone size are reproduced from that table; the DNA served to infer D and trimming. The table has a few hundred thousand clones, nearly 90% seen once; the top ten hold approximately 16%. The J segment lost 0 bases and the V segment lost 4 bases, leaving 7 bases of the junction unmatched. CDR3 size: 16 residues. Per the germline V gene, CDR1 is MNHNS and CDR2 is SASEGT.

The receptor was derived from a young man who had been exposed to COVID-19. The sample was PBMCs or T cells enriched from blood (not recorded which). The chain is built from TRBV6-1 and TRBJ2-7; 9 bases align to TRBD2. The CDR3 here is CASSAPLAGASYEQYF. In nucleotides, the CDR3 is TGTGCCAGCAGTGCTCCCTTAGCGGGGGCCTCCTACGAGCAGTACTTC.